This TCR beta chain was obtained from a study of cytotoxic CD8 clonotypes in ibrutinib-treated CLL. Study results and caveats: Clonality increased at ibrutinib response, then returned toward baseline at progression.

To note about this clone: Its antigen remains unknown.

Deep sequencing aimed at 1 in 200,000 to 1 in 1 million T cells' resolution. Sequencing used immunoSEQ multiplex PCR; TCRdb keeps in-frame clones, though not all of them. The sample contains 250,000 to 350,000 clones, roughly three quarters of which appear only once. Germline V lookup: CDR1 LNHDA, CDR2 SQIVND (reference sequence). This CDR3 has 13 amino acids. Trimming cost V 5 bases and J 8 bases; bases outside gene matches: 5. The chain uses TRBV19 and TRBJ1-4, with 7 bases aligning to TRBD1. This receptor was identified in a human donor with chronic lymphocytic leukemia. Sequenced here: PBMCs, sampled at disease progression, from a patient treated with ibrutinib. The CDR3 loop reads CASSARQGEKLFF. The CDR3 coding sequence is TGTGCCAGTAGTGCCAGACAGGGCGAAAAACTGTTTTTT.